This T cell receptor (beta chain) was profiled in a study of T-cell memory formation after mild COVID-19. Background on the study: There were largely donor-specific TCR clusters. Notes on the study in general: Certain responding clones were present in pre-infection memory, suggesting participation of cross-reactive memory. Contracting CD8+ clones were enriched in EMRA, CD4+ mainly in CM and EM. CD4+ bias marked clones expanding day 15 to 37, unlike balanced contracting clones.

The CDR3 is 18 residues long. Between the trimmed V and J ends, which lost 5 bases and 0 bases, there was a span of 23 bases. Regarding this clonotype: Its antigen is unknown.

MiXCR, applied by TCRdb to the 5' RACE reads, yields one record per CDR3 protein. The profile covers around 470,000 distinct CDR3 sequences, with around 20% appearing a single time and roughly 8.4% taken by the ten largest. Sequencing was performed on PBMCs or a T cell subset sorted from them (not recorded which). The chain recombines TRBV12-3 or TRBV12-4 with TRBJ2-7; D possibly uses TRBD1 or TRBD2 (5 bases each). The TCR sequence derives from an adult woman who had mild COVID-19 (a few samples of this study predate the infection). Cell type and time point are not known. The CDR3 region has the DNA TGTGCCAGCAGTCCATTTCTGGGGGAGCGTATACCCTCCTACGAGCAGTACTTC. This codes for CASSPFLGERIPSYEQYF.